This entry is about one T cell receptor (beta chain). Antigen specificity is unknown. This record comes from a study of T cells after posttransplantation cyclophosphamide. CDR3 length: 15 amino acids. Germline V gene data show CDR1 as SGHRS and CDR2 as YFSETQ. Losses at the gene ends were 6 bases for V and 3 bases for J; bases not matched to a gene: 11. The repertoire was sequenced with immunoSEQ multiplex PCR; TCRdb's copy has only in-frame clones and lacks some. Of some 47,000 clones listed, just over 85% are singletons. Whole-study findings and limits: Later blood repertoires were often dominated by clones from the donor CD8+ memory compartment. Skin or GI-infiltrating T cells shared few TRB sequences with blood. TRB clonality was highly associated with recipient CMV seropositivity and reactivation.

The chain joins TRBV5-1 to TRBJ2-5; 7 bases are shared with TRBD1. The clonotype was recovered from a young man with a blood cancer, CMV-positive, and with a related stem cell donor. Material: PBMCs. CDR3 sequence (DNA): TGCGCCAGCACCCTCAGACAGGGATTGGAAGAGACCCAGTACTTC. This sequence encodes CASTLRQGLEETQYF.